What follows are 16 T cell receptor beta chains derived from one specimen sequenced in a study of PD-L1 blockade in urothelial cancer. TCRdb keeps only in-frame clones here, not all; method: immunoSEQ multiplex PCR. The data show approximately 70,000 clones, with roughly 89% seen just once and roughly 3.2% held by the top ten. Sequenced here: PBMCs, sampled around atezolizumab (anti-PD-L1) treatment. Receptors originate from a man between 60 and 75 years old with urothelial cancer.

This chain uses TRBV6-4 with TRBJ2-7; D not certain. Looked up from germline, CDR1 is MRHNA and CDR2 is SNTAGT. The CDR3 has 14 residues. V lost 4 bases and J 5 bases, leaving 15 bases between the germline ends. CDR3: CASSAQASSDEQYF. CDR3 DNA: TGTGCCAGCAGTGCTCAGGCCTCCTCGGACGAGCAGTACTTC.

The V gene is TRBV4-3, the J gene TRBJ2-1; a weak D match, TRBD2 (5 bases). Germline V lookup: CDR1 LGHNA, CDR2 YSLEER. This CDR3 is 15 amino acids long. The V end was cut by 0 bases, the J end by 9 bases, with 15 bases between. In DNA, the CDR3 is TGCGCCAGCAGCCAAGATTTCGGGGTGGGAGCTGAGCAGTTCTTC. Encoded protein: CASSQDFGVGAEQFF.

This chain joins TRBV6-5 and TRBJ1-6, with a possible D match to TRBD1 (6 bases). The ends were cut back, 3 bases at V and 9 bases at J, with 15 bases in the middle. This CDR3 contains 15 residues. CDR1 MNHEY and CDR2 SVGAGI come from the germline V gene. The CDR3, as DNA: TGTGCCAGCAGTTATGCAGGGGTATTCGCTTCACCCCTCCACTTT. The encoded protein is CASSYAGVFASPLHF.

The CDR3, as DNA: TGTGCCAGCAGCCGCACCGGGACAGATAGAGAGACCCAGTACTTC. It encodes CASSRTGTDRETQYF. The chain links TRBV9 to TRBJ2-5; 7 positions agree with TRBD1. CDR3 length: 15 residues. V shed 4 bases, J shed 4 bases, and the junction held 10 bases outside the gene matches. The germline V gene has CDR1 SGDLS and CDR2 YYNGEE. Full variable domain (remainder filled in from reference TRBV9 and TRBJ2-5): DSGVTQTPKHLITATGQRVTLRCSPRSGDLSVYWYQQSLDQGLQFLIQYYNGEERAKGNILERFSAQQFPDLHSELNLSSLELGDSALYFCASSRTGTDRETQYFGPGTRLLVL.

V is TRBV2 and J is TRBJ2-1; D might be TRBD2 (6 bases). The V end was cut by 11 bases, the J end by 3 bases, with 17 bases between. The germline V gene encodes CDR1 SNHLY and CDR2 FYNNEI. This CDR3 has 14 amino acids. The CDR3 sequence is CAGQLGGFYNEQFF. The CDR3 region has the DNA TGTGCCGGGCAGCTCGGGGGTTTCTACAATGAGCAGTTCTTC.

This sequence joins TRBV4-1 and TRBJ2-1; the match to TRBD2 covers 12 bases. This CDR3 is 17 amino acids long. The trim removed 4 bases at V and 1 base at J, leaving 5 bases unmatched. Germline CDR1 reads MGHRA; CDR2 reads YSYEKL. The CDR3 DNA sequence: TGCGCCAGCAGCCGAGGACTAGCGGGAAGGTCCTACAATGAGCAGTTCTTC. Amino acids: CASSRGLAGRSYNEQFF.

The gene calls are TRBV6-5 and TRBJ2-7; a weak D match, TRBD2 (6 bases). V was trimmed by 0 bases and J by 1 base, leaving 10 bases between them. The CDR3 has 15 amino acids. CDR1 is MNHEY, CDR2 SVGAGI, per germline. This chain's CDR3 is CASSYSRRVSYEQYF. For the CDR3, the DNA is TGTGCCAGCAGTTACTCTAGGAGGGTTTCCTACGAGCAGTACTTC.

This clone was recorded a few times. This chain joins TRBV10-3 and TRBJ2-2, with D hard to call. The CDR3 loop spans 12 amino acids. Germline CDR1 is ENHRY and CDR2 is SYGVKD. Trimming left V 4 bases short and J 4 bases short, with 4 bases between. As DNA, the CDR3 is TGTGCCATCAGTGCAGTCACCGGGGAGCTGTTTTTT. Translated, it gives CAISAVTGELFF.

The chain has TRBV5-4 and TRBJ2-2; TRBD2 matches at 12 bases. Germline values: CDR1 SGHNT, CDR2 YYREEE (reference sequence). CDR3 length: 15 amino acids. The ends lost 4 bases at V and 5 bases at J; junction bases unmatched: 3. The CDR3 spells CASSLGTSGTGELFF. The CDR3 DNA sequence: TGTGCCAGCAGCCTAGGGACTAGCGGGACCGGGGAGCTGTTTTTT.

The V call is TRBV28, the J call TRBJ1-4; D might be TRBD1 (5 bases). The CDR3 contains 16 residues. The V gene lost 3 bases and the J gene lost 4 bases, with 15 bases spanning the gap. Per germline, CDR1 MDHEN and CDR2 SYDVKM. The CDR3: CASSFLIGAFNEKLFF. CDR3 in DNA: TGTGCCAGCAGTTTTCTCATAGGGGCCTTTAATGAAAAACTGTTTTTT.

This chain uses TRBV6-1 with TRBJ2-7; D unclear. This CDR3 has 16 amino acids. Trimming cost V 1 base and J 6 bases, with 19 bases left between them. Germline CDR1 reads MNHNS; CDR2 reads SASEGT. The CDR3 DNA follows: TGTGCCAGCAGTGAAGTGTCTGGAGTAGGAATCGGCGAGCAGTACTTC. Translated, it gives CASSEVSGVGIGEQYF.

This rearrangement joins TRBV6-1 to TRBJ1-3; 7 bases line up with TRBD1. The CDR3 has 15 amino acids. With 7 bases clipped from V and 4 bases from J, the junction kept 10 bases outside the gene matches. Germline CDR1 and CDR2: MNHNS and SASEGT. CDR3 bases: TGTGCCAGCACCTGGGACAGTGGGTCCGGAAACACCATATATTTT. Amino acids: CASTWDSGSGNTIYF.

The V call is TRBV14, the J call TRBJ1-3; TRBD1 is a possible D gene (6 bases). Germline CDR1 is SGHDN and CDR2 is FVKESK. The CDR3 loop spans 14 amino acids. V lost 4 bases to trimming and J lost 2 bases, with 9 bases between them. The CDR3 region has the DNA TGTGCCAGCAGCCGGACAGACACTGGAAACACCATATATTTT. It translates to CASSRTDTGNTIYF.

This chain uses TRBV7-9 with TRBJ2-1, with 7 bases aligning to TRBD2. The germline gives CDR1 SEHNR, CDR2 FQNEAQ (reference sequence). The CDR3 length is 16 residues. The V segment lost 5 bases and the J segment 8 bases; nucleotides outside the gene matches: 15. For the CDR3, the DNA is TGTGCCAGCAGCGGAATCTCGGGCGGGAGTGGGTATGAGCAGTTCTTC. Translated: CASSGISGGSGYEQFF.

The chain joins TRBV15 to TRBJ1-6; D possibly corresponds to TRBD1 (6 bases). The germline V gene encodes CDR1 LNHNV and CDR2 YYDKDF (reference sequence). This CDR3 contains 15 residues. V gave up 1 base and J gave up 5 bases, with 9 bases separating them. The CDR3: CATSRAGANNSPLHF. The CDR3 DNA is TGTGCCACCAGCAGAGCAGGGGCCAATAATTCACCCCTCCACTTT.

The chain uses TRBV29-1 and TRBJ2-7; 10 bases fit TRBD1. The CDR3 consists of 14 residues. The germline V gene has CDR1 SQVTM and CDR2 ANQGSEA. After removal of 6 bases from V and 7 bases from J, the junction contained 12 bases not matched to a gene. CDR3 nucleotide sequence: TGCAGCGTGGGGCCGGGACAGGGGTCGGGTGAGCAGTACTTC. Translating gives CSVGPGQGSGEQYF.